This T cell receptor (beta chain) was sequenced in a study of OX40 agonist ivuxolimab in advanced cancers. Overall study context: Enrolled patients in dose escalation had cancers that were hepatocellular carcinoma, melanoma, renal cell or head and neck cancer. Among those enrolled, mean age was approximately 60 years (range roughly 20 to 85) and about 79% were male. Among those treated, three patients had partial responses, one with hepatocellular carcinoma and two with cutaneous melanoma. The study's findings and limits: Those patients achieving a partial response at 0.1-3.0 mg/kg showed among the lowest clonal expansion.

This CDR3 contains 13 residues. CDR1 and CDR2 (germline): KGHSH, LQKENI. Trimming left V 3 bases short and J 3 bases short, with 6 bases between. TCRdb keeps only in-frame clones here, not all; method: immunoSEQ multiplex PCR. The sample has 80,000 to 100,000 clones, roughly 94% seen once. This clone was detected once. Its antigen is not identified. The sequencing here drew on CD4+ or CD8+ T cells sorted from blood, taken in a trial of the OX40 agonist ivuxolimab. The chain links TRBV18 to TRBJ1-3; D is undetermined. This TCR was sampled from an adult with an advanced solid tumor such as melanoma, head and neck, liver or kidney cancer. The CDR3 DNA reads as TGTGCCAGCTCACCTGAGGGTGGAAACACCATATATTTT. Translated: CASSPEGGNTIYF.